The clone carrying this T cell receptor (beta chain) was seen repeatedly, ten times or more. Germline V gives CDR1 SGDLS, CDR2 YYNGEE. The V and J ends lost 0 bases and 5 bases, in that order; junction bases with no gene match: 11. This CDR3 region has 16 residues. This entry comes from a study of T cells in Graves' hyperthyroidism and ophthalmopathy. Amplification of TCR beta CDR3 regions used RNA as the template. In the first-round RT-PCR of the TCR CDR3, the HTBI primer set was used. TCRdb redid the calling of the multiplex PCR reads with MiXCR, one entry per CDR3 protein. The sample includes more than 600,000 distinct CDR3 sequences, about a sixth of them seen just once.

Sequenced: blood. This TCR derives from a man aged 18 to 35 with Graves' hyperthyroidism. V and J are TRBV9 and TRBJ2-7, with 7 nucleotides matching TRBD2. The CDR3 coding sequence is TGTGCCAGCAGCGTAGACCCCCTGGCGGGAGCCCACGAGCAGTACTTC. Protein product: CASSVDPLAGAHEQYF.